The 30 T cell receptor beta chains below were found in one sample sequenced in a study of blood T cell repertoires in COVID-19. TCRdb's table, derived via immunoSEQ multiplex PCR, lists solely in-frame clones and lacks some. The repertoire has 180,000 or so clones, approximately 87% of them found once; the top ten carry just under 2.5%. The sequenced sample consisted of peripheral blood. The receptor source for this set is a man between 40 and 49 years old with active or convalescent COVID-19.

The chain carries TRBV14 and TRBJ1-2; D is perhaps TRBD1 (5 bases). The V gene lost 8 bases and the J gene lost 0 bases, with 13 bases spanning the gap. The V gene's germline CDR1 is SGHDN and CDR2 FVKESK. The CDR3 spans 14 residues. This chain's CDR3 is CASATGLSNYGYTF. DNA of the CDR3: TGTGCCAGCGCCACAGGTCTTTCTAACTATGGCTACACCTTC.

This sequence joins TRBV19 and TRBJ1-4; D not certain. Trimming took 6 bases from V and 5 from J, leaving 16 bases between them. Germline-derived CDR1 and CDR2 are LNHDA and SQIVND (reference sequence). The CDR3 consists of 15 residues. The CDR3: CASRFASPLNEKLFF. The CDR3 nucleotides read TGTGCCAGTAGGTTTGCGAGTCCGCTGAATGAAAAACTGTTTTTT.

V usage is TRBV6-5 and J usage is TRBJ1-1, with 7 bases that match TRBD1. Germline V gene data show CDR1 as MNHEY and CDR2 as SVGAGI. This CDR3 comprises 13 residues. J lost 0 bases, V lost 7 bases, and 2 bases had no gene match. The CDR3 region has the DNA TGTGCCAGCACGGGACAGATGAACACTGAAGCTTTCTTT. As protein: CASTGQMNTEAFF.

The chain recombines TRBV5-6 with TRBJ1-1; possible D gene TRBD1, 6 bases. With 0 bases removed from V and 0 bases from J, the gap between germline ends came to 9 bases. The CDR3 covers 15 residues. CDR1 and CDR2 from the germline V gene are SGHDT and YYEEEE. CDR3 coding DNA: TGTGCCAGCAGCTTGGCCAGGGACATGAACACTGAAGCTTTCTTT. It yields the protein CASSLARDMNTEAFF.

The CDR3 sequence: CASSQESGVSYNEQFF. CDR3 bases: TGCGCCAGCAGCCAAGAGTCGGGGGTAAGCTACAATGAGCAGTTCTTC. This chain joins TRBV4-1 and TRBJ2-1, with D maybe TRBD2 (6 bases). The germline gives CDR1 MGHRA, CDR2 YSYEKL. V lost 0 bases and J 3 bases, leaving 12 bases between the germline ends. The CDR3 is 16 amino acids.

The chain recombines TRBV9 with TRBJ1-1; D unclear. Germline V gene lookup returns CDR1 SGDLS and CDR2 YYNGEE. V was trimmed by 0 bases and J by 5 bases, leaving 11 bases between them. The CDR3 covers 14 residues. The CDR3 region has the DNA TGTGCCAGCAGCGTAGGGCGGGGAGGGACTGAAGCTTTCTTT. It translates to CASSVGRGGTEAFF.

The V gene is TRBV6-5, the J gene TRBJ2-1, with 8 bases that match TRBD2. The CDR3 is 14 amino acids. J lost 3 bases, V lost 5 bases, and 3 bases had no gene match. Germline values: CDR1 MNHEY, CDR2 SVGAGI. The CDR3 here is CASSSSGDYNEQFF. CDR3 in DNA: TGTGCCAGCAGTAGTAGCGGGGACTACAATGAGCAGTTCTTC.

This chain connects TRBV11-3 to TRBJ1-6; TRBD1 matches at 7 bases. CDR3 length equals 16 residues. Germline CDR1 reads SGHNT; CDR2 reads YENEEA. Trimming took 0 bases from V and 8 from J; bases not matched to a gene: 7. The CDR3 bases are TGTGCCAGCAGCTTAGAGTTCGACAGGGTTGATTCACCCCTCCACTTT. It encodes CASSLEFDRVDSPLHF.

The gene calls are TRBV2 and TRBJ1-1; tentatively, D is TRBD1 (6 bases). The V and J ends lost 5 bases and 5 bases respectively, with 15 bases between them. The CDR3 extends over 14 amino acids. The germline gives CDR1 SNHLY, CDR2 FYNNEI. In DNA form, the CDR3 reads TGTGCCAGCAGTTACTTGGGGGCGAAGACTGAAGCTTTCTTT. Amino acid sequence: CASSYLGAKTEAFF. Variable domain in full (rest from reference TRBV2 and TRBJ1-1): EPEVTQTPSHQVTQMGQEVILRCVPISNHLYFYWYRQILGQKVEFLVSFYNNEISEKSEIFDDQFSVERPDGSNFTLKIRSTKLEDSAMYFCASSYLGAKTEAFFGQGTRLTVV.

This sequence joins TRBV25-1 and TRBJ2-7, with 7 bases matching TRBD1. CDR1 and CDR2 (germline): MGHDK, SYGVNS. The CDR3 has 14 residues. The ends lost 6 bases at V and 3 bases at J; junction bases unmatched: 8. The CDR3 DNA reads as TGTGCCAGCAGCCCCGGGACAGACTACTACGAGCAGTACTTC. It codes for CASSPGTDYYEQYF.

This clone was seen a few times. The chain employs TRBV7-9 and TRBJ2-7; 7 positions agree with TRBD2. CDR1 SEHNR and CDR2 FQNEAQ come from the germline V gene (reference sequence). This CDR3 has 11 residues. The ends lost 8 bases at V and 10 bases at J; junction bases unmatched: 8. In DNA form, the CDR3 reads TGTGCCAGCGCACATAGGGAGGGACAGTACTTC. It codes for CASAHREGQYF.

J is TRBJ2-7 and V is TRBV24-1, with D possibly matching TRBD2 (5 bases). Trimming took off 4 bases at V and 0 bases at J, with 6 bases between the two ends. Germline V gene lookup returns CDR1 KGHDR and CDR2 SFDVKD. This CDR3 is built from 13 residues. This CDR3 reads CATSEGSSYEQYF. For the CDR3, the DNA is TGTGCCACCAGTGAAGGGAGCTCCTACGAGCAGTACTTC.

J is TRBJ1-3 and V is TRBV11-2; D is uncertain. CDR1 and CDR2 from the germline V gene are SGHAT and FQNNGV. This CDR3 comprises 15 residues. V lost 0 bases and J lost 0, with 6 bases in between. Here the CDR3 DNA reads TGTGCCAGCAGCTTAGAGCGGTTCTCTGGAAACACCATATATTTT. Its protein is CASSLERFSGNTIYF.

In its sample, this clone was seen once. The chain is built from TRBV4-3 and TRBJ1-1; TRBD1 might be the D (5 bases). CDR1 is LGHNA and CDR2 is YSLEER in the germline V gene. This CDR3 spans 14 amino acids. V was pared by 4 bases and J by 0 bases, with 9 bases between. The CDR3 nucleotides read TGCGCCAGCAGCCCCGGGACTTTGAACACTGAAGCTTTCTTT. The encoded protein is CASSPGTLNTEAFF.

The gene calls are TRBV19 and TRBJ1-5; 7 bases align to TRBD1. Germline assignment: CDR1 LNHDA and CDR2 SQIVND (reference sequence). This CDR3 contains 15 residues. V was pared by 6 bases and J by 4 bases, with 9 bases of the junction left unmatched. CDR3 coding DNA: TGTGCCAGTAGCACCTCCGGGACAGAGAATCAGCCCCAGCATTTT. Residues: CASSTSGTENQPQHF. The full variable domain, its missing parts supplied by reference TRBV19 and TRBJ1-5, is DGGITQSPKYLFRKEGQNVTLSCEQNLNHDAMYWYRQDPGQGLRLIYYSQIVNDFQKGDIAEGYSVSREKKESFPLTVTSAQKNPTAFYLCASSTSGTENQPQHFGDGTRLSIL.

The chain combines TRBV21-1 with TRBJ1-4. TRBV21-1 counts as a pseudogene. This CDR3 contains 17 residues. The CDR3 sequence: CASSKSVGGPRVEKLFF. The CDR3 DNA sequence: TGTGCCAGCAGCAAAAGTGTCGGCGGGCCCCGGGTTGAAAAACTGTTTTTT.

The J gene is TRBJ1-2, the V gene TRBV6-1, with D unclear. There are 14 residues in the CDR3. Trimming removed 0 bases from V and 1 base from J, with 6 bases in between. Germline V gene lookup returns CDR1 MNHNS and CDR2 SASEGT. CDR3 DNA: TGTGCCAGCAGTGAAGCGGGCCTTAACTATGGCTACACCTTC. Its translation: CASSEAGLNYGYTF.

In nucleotides, the CDR3 is TGTGCCAGCAGTTTAAGCGGCACTGAAGCTTTCTTT. This encodes CASSLSGTEAFF. This rearrangement joins TRBV12-3 or TRBV12-4 to TRBJ1-1; D gene uncertain. The CDR3 consists of 12 residues. Trimming left V 2 bases short and J 4 bases short, with 5 bases between.

This chain joins TRBV5-5 and TRBJ2-1; tentative D call: TRBD1 (5 bases). Per germline, CDR1 SGHKS and CDR2 YYEKEE (reference sequence). Deletions cut 0 bases from V and 2 bases from J, with 9 bases between. The CDR3 has 15 amino acids. The CDR3 sequence: CASSLGQITYNEQFF. The CDR3, as DNA: TGTGCCAGCAGCTTGGGACAGATAACCTACAATGAGCAGTTCTTC.

The chain uses TRBV30 and TRBJ2-7, with D perhaps matching TRBD2 (6 bases). The germline V and J ends were trimmed by 8 bases and 3 bases, with 17 bases remaining between them. This CDR3 is built from 13 residues. In germline, CDR1 is GTSNPN, CDR2 SVGIG (reference sequence). The CDR3 here is CALDSSGDYEQYF. The CDR3 bases are TGTGCCCTTGACAGCTCGGGAGACTACGAGCAGTACTTC.

V and J are TRBV11-2 and TRBJ1-1; 8 nucleotides line up with TRBD1. Losses at the gene ends were 0 bases for V and 10 bases for J; bases not matched to a gene: 7. CDR1 is SGHAT and CDR2 is FQNNGV in the germline V gene. There are 14 residues in the CDR3. In DNA form, the CDR3 reads TGTGCCAGCAGCTTAGACAGGGGGCCTATCGGAGCTTTCTTT. This gives the protein CASSLDRGPIGAFF. The full variable domain, completed using reference TRBV11-2 and TRBJ1-1, is EAGVAQSPRYKIIEKRQSVAFWCNPISGHATLYWYQQILGQGPKLLIQFQNNGVVDDSQLPKDRFSAERLKGVDSTLKIQPAKLEDSAVYLCASSLDRGPIGAFFGQGTRLTVV.

The chain is built from TRBV4-2 and TRBJ1-5; the D gene is possibly TRBD1 (5 bases). Germline V gene lookup returns CDR1 LGHNA and CDR2 YNFKEQ. The length of the CDR3 is 18 residues. V was pared by 1 base and J by 2 bases, with 18 bases between. CDR3 in DNA: TGTGCCAGCAGCCAAGGAACAGGTGGAGTGGTTGGCAATCAGCCCCAGCATTTT. Its translation is CASSQGTGGVVGNQPQHF.

This sequence joins TRBV11-2 and TRBJ1-1; 8 bases line up with TRBD1. The CDR3 is 15 amino acids. Germline values: CDR1 SGHAT, CDR2 FQNNGV. The ends lost 0 bases at V and 5 bases at J; junction bases unmatched: 5. CDR3 loop: CASSLERTGRTEAFF. The CDR3 DNA sequence: TGTGCCAGCAGCTTAGAACGGACAGGGAGGACTGAAGCTTTCTTT.

This clone came up a few times. This chain connects TRBV4-1 to TRBJ1-2; no definite D call. Trimming stripped 2 bases from V and 1 base from J, with 11 bases between. Germline V CDR1 and CDR2: MGHRA, YSYEKL. CDR3 length equals 15 residues. DNA for the CDR3: TGCGCCAGCAGCCAACCGGGAGCCGTTAACTATGGCTACACCTTC. This encodes CASSQPGAVNYGYTF.

J is TRBJ1-1 and V is TRBV29-1; tentative D call: TRBD1 (5 bases). This CDR3 is 12 amino acids long. The V gene's germline CDR1 is SQVTM and CDR2 ANQGSEA. The V and J ends lost 3 bases and 5 bases respectively, with 10 bases between them. Here the CDR3 reads CSVDTGGTEAFF. Written as DNA, the CDR3 is TGCAGCGTTGACACGGGGGGGACTGAAGCTTTCTTT. Complete variable domain (other parts from reference TRBV29-1 and TRBJ1-1): SAVISQKPSRDICQRGTSLTIQCQVDSQVTMMFWYRQQPGQSLTLIATANQGSEATYESGFVIDKFPISRPNLTFSTLTVSNMSPEDSSIYLCSVDTGGTEAFFGQGTRLTVV.

The chain recombines TRBV5-1 with TRBJ2-1; TRBD1 aligns across 10 bases. CDR1 and CDR2 from the germline V gene are SGHRS and YFSETQ. There are 15 residues in the CDR3. Trimming cost V 1 base and J 8 bases; bases outside gene matches: 6. In DNA, the CDR3 is TGCGCCAGCAGCTTGACCGGGACAGGGGACCATGAGCAGTTCTTC. Translation: CASSLTGTGDHEQFF.

The CDR3: CAISRGGYTGELFF. CDR3 nucleotide sequence: TGTGCCATCAGCCGAGGGGGCTACACCGGGGAGCTGTTTTTT. The chain carries TRBV10-3 and TRBJ2-2; 7 nucleotides match TRBD1. Germline CDR1 reads ENHRY; CDR2 reads SYGVKD. Trimming cost V 6 bases and J 3 bases; bases outside gene matches: 4. This CDR3 has 14 amino acids.

The chain employs TRBV14 and TRBJ2-3, with D perhaps matching TRBD1 (5 bases). V was pared by 4 bases and J by 0 bases, with 8 bases between. Looked up from germline, CDR1 is SGHDN and CDR2 is FVKESK. This CDR3 has 14 residues. CDR3 region: CASSRGLSTDTQYF. DNA for the CDR3: TGTGCCAGCAGCCGGGGCCTCAGCACAGATACGCAGTATTTT. Full variable domain (missing parts from reference TRBV14 and TRBJ2-3): EAGVTQFPSHSVIEKGQTVTLRCDPISGHDNLYWYRRVMGKEIKFLLHFVKESKQDESGMPNNRFLAERTGGTYSTLKVQPAELEDSGVYFCASSRGLSTDTQYFGPGTRLTVL.

This clone was recorded a few times. The chain is built from TRBV6-2 or TRBV6-3 and TRBJ1-2, with D maybe TRBD1 (6 bases). The CDR3 is made up of 14 amino acids. Trimming stripped 4 bases from V and 2 bases from J, with 11 bases between. Germline CDR1 and CDR2: MNHEY and SVGEGT. CDR3 region: CASSSRQDNYGYTF. As DNA, the CDR3 is TGTGCCAGCAGTTCGAGACAGGACAACTATGGCTACACCTTC.

The V gene is TRBV4-1, the J gene TRBJ1-6; 9 bases fit TRBD1. CDR1 MGHRA and CDR2 YSYEKL come from the germline V gene. After removal of 4 bases from V and 9 bases from J, the junction contained 7 bases not matched to a gene. The CDR3 spans 15 residues. This chain's CDR3 is CASSPGQGRSSPLHF. CDR3 DNA sequence: TGCGCCAGCAGCCCTGGACAGGGGCGTAGTTCACCCCTCCACTTT.